This TCR beta chain was captured by sequencing in a study of blood T cell repertoires in COVID-19. On the study more broadly: COVID-19 samples, acute and convalescent, were from the United States, Italy and Spain. Sources were T cells, B-cell-depleted T cells, or PBMCs; the material itself was cDNA or gDNA.

Data came from immunoSEQ multiplex PCR; TCRdb stores just in-frame clones and leaves some out. Counted here are around 160,000 clones, roughly 91% occurring once; the ten biggest clones make up around 2.1%. This CDR3 is built from 12 residues. Trimming left V 4 bases short and J 7 bases short, with 10 bases between. Germline V lookup: CDR1 SGHNT, CDR2 YENEEA. J is TRBJ1-1 and V is TRBV11-3; D is unresolved. Sequencing was done on a sample of peripheral blood. This TCR was recovered from a man younger than 30 with acute or convalescent COVID-19. CDR3 bases: TGTGCCAGCAGCTCTGGACTGGGTGAAGCTTTCTTT. As protein: CASSSGLGEAFF.